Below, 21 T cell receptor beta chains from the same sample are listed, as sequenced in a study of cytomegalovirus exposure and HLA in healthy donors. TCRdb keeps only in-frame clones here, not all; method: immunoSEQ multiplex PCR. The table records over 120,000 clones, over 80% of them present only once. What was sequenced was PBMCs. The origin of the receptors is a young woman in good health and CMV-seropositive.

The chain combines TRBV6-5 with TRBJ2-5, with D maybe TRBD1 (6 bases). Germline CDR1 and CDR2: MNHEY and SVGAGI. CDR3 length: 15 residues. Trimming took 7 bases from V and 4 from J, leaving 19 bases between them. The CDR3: CASTVRGGFGETQYF. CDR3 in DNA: TGTGCCAGCACCGTACGTGGGGGCTTCGGAGAGACCCAGTACTTC.

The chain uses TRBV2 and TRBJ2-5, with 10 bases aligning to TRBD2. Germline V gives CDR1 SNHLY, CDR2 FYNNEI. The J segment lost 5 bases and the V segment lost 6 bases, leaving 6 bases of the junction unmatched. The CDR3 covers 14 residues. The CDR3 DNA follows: TGTGCCAGCAGCCCGAGCGGGGGGGTGGAGACCCAGTACTTC. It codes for CASSPSGGVETQYF.

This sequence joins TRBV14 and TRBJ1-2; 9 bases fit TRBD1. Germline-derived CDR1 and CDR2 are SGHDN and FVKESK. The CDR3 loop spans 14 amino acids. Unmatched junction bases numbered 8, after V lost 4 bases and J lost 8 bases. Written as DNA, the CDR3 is TGTGCCAGCAGCCGGAGGGACAGGGAGGGAGGCTACACCTTC. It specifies CASSRRDREGGYTF.

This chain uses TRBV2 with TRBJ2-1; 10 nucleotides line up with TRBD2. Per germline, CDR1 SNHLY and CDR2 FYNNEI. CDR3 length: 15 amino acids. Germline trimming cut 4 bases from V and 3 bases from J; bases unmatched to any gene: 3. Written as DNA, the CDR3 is TGTGCCAGCAGTGGGGGACTAGCGAACTACAATGAGCAGTTCTTC. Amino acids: CASSGGLANYNEQFF.

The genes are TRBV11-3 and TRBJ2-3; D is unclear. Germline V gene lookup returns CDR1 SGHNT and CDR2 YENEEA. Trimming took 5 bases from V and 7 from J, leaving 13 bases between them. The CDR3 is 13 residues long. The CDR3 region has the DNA TGTGCCAGCAGCCAGCCAGGTTGGAATACGCAGTATTTT. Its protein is CASSQPGWNTQYF.

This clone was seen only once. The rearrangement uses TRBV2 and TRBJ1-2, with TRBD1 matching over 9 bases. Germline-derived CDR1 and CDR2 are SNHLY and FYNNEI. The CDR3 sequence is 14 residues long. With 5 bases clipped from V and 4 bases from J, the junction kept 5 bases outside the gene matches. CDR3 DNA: TGTGCCAGCAGTAGGGACAGGGCGGGCTATGGCTACACCTTC. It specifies CASSRDRAGYGYTF.

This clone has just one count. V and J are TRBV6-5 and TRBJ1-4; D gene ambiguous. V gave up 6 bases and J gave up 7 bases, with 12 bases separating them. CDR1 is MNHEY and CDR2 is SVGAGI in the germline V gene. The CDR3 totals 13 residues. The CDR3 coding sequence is TGTGCCAGCAGCTACAGAGGGCGTGAAAAACTGTTTTTT. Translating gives CASSYRGREKLFF.

The CDR3 nucleotides are TGCGCCAGCAGCTTGGAGGCAGGGGGTCAGCCCCAGCATTTT. Protein: CASSLEAGGQPQHF. V usage is TRBV5-1 and J usage is TRBJ1-5, with TRBD1 identical over 7 bases. The germline V gene encodes CDR1 SGHRS and CDR2 YFSETQ. The CDR3 consists of 14 residues. V was pared by 0 bases and J by 6 bases, with 3 bases of the junction left unmatched.

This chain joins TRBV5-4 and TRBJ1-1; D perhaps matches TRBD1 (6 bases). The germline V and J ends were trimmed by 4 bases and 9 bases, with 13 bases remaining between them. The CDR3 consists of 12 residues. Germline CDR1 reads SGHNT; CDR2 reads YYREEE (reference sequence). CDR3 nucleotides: TGTGCCAGCAGCCTTGAGGACAGACAAGCTTTCTTT. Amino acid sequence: CASSLEDRQAFF.

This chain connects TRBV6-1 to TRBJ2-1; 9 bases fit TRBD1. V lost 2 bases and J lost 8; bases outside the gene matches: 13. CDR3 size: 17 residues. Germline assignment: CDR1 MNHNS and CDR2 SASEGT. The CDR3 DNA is TGTGCCAGCAGTGAATTTGCTACCGGGACAGGGTTCGATGAGCAGTTCTTC. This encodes CASSEFATGTGFDEQFF.

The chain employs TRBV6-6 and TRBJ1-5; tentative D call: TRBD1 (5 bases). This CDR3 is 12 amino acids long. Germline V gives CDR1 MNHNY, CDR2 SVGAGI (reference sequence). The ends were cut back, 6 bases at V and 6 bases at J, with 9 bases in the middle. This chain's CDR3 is CASSPTGQPQHF. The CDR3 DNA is TGTGCCAGCAGCCCCACAGGTCAGCCCCAGCATTTT.

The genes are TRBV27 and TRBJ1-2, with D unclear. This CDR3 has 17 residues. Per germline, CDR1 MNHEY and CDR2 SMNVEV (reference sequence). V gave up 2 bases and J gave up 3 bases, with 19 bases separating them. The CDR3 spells CASSLIGSASPHYGYTF. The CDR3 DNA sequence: TGTGCCAGCAGTTTAATCGGGAGTGCCTCACCCCACTATGGCTACACCTTC.

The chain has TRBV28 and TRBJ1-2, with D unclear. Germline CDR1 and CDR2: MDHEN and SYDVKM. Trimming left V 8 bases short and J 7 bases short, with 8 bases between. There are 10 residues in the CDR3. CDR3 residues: CASARGGYTF. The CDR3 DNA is TGTGCCAGCGCGCGCGGTGGCTACACCTTC.

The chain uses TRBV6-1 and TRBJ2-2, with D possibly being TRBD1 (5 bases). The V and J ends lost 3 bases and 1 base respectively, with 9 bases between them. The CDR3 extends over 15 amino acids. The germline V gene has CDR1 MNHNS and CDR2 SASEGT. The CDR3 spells CASSDLTGNTGELFF. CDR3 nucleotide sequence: TGTGCCAGCAGTGACCTAACAGGGAACACCGGGGAGCTGTTTTTT.

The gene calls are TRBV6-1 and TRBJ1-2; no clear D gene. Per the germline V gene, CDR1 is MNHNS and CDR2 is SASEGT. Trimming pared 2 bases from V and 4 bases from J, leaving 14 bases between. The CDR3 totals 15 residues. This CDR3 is CASSEKRRTTYGYTF. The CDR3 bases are TGTGCCAGCAGTGAAAAAAGGAGAACAACCTATGGCTACACCTTC.

The CDR3 DNA is TGTGCCAGCCAGACTAGTGAGGCCCAGTACTTC. Translated, it gives CASQTSEAQYF. This chain joins TRBV2 and TRBJ2-5; D possibly corresponds to TRBD2 (6 bases). The V end lost 8 bases, the J end lost 9 bases, and 13 bases lay between the germline ends. Germline CDR1 and CDR2: SNHLY and FYNNEI. CDR3 length: 11 residues.

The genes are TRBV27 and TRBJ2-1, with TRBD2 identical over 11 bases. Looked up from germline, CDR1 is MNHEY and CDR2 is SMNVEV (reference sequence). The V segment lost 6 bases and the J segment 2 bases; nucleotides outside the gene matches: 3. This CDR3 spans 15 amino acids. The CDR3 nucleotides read TGTGCCAGCAGCATTAGCGGGGGGGCCTACAATGAGCAGTTCTTC. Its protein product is CASSISGGAYNEQFF.

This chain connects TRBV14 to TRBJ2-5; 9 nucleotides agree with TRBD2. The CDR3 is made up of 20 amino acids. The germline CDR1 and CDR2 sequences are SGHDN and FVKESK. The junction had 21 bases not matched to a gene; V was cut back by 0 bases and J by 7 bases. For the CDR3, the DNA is TGTGCCAGCAGCCAAGATCCTCCCATGGGGCTAGCGGGGATGACTTCGACCCAGTACTTC. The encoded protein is CASSQDPPMGLAGMTSTQYF.

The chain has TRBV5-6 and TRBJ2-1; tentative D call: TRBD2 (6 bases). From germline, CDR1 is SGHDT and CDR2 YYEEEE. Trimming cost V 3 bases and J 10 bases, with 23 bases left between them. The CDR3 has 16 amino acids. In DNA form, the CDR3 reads TGTGCCAGCAGCTCGGACGTTCGGCGGGGAATGGTCGAGCAGTTCTTC. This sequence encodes CASSSDVRRGMVEQFF.

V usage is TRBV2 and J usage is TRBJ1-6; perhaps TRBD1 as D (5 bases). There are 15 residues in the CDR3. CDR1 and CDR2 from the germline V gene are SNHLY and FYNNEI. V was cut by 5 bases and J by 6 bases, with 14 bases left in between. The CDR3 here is CASSLYQGGNSPLHF. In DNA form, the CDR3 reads TGTGCCAGCAGTTTATATCAGGGAGGTAATTCACCCCTCCACTTT.

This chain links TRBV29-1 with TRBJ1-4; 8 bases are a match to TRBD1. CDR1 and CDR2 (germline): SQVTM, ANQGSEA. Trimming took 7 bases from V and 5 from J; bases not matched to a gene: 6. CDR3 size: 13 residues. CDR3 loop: CSAARDRNEKLFF. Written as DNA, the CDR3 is TGCAGCGCGGCCCGGGACAGGAATGAAAAACTGTTTTTT. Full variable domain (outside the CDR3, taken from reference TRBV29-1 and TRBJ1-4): SAVISQKPSRDICQRGTSLTIQCQVDSQVTMMFWYRQQPGQSLTLIATANQGSEATYESGFVIDKFPISRPNLTFSTLTVSNMSPEDSSIYLCSAARDRNEKLFFGSGTQLSVL.